This T cell receptor beta chain originates from a study of spatial heterogeneity in lung cancer (dated 2019 in TCRdb). For the study in its entirety: Beta-chain transcripts were consistently detected in greater numbers than alpha-chain transcripts, which likely reflects a higher abundance of beta-chain transcripts. In the raw uncorrected reads, each unique combination of TCR and UMI appeared more than ten times on average. The study quantitatively compared TCR alpha and beta repertoires across multiple tumor regions, matched nontumor lung and blood in non-small cell lung cancer. TCR repertoire features were related to nonsynonymous mutation counts determined by whole-exome sequencing of tumor tissue. Both alpha and beta chains were TCR-sequenced in about 240 tumor regions, approximately 67 matched nontumor lung samples and some 56 PBMC samples obtained at surgery. Overall results and qualifications from the work: Confirming at a functional level the hypothesis that regional TCRs recognize regional mutations was considered to require additional single-cell paired TCR alpha and beta sequencing. Ubiquitous expanded tumor TCRs showed up in blood more often at tumor resection than at routine follow-up.

As for this clonotype: Its antigen is not yet known. Base qualities are not recorded, but no much larger clone differs from it by a single base.

Per the publication, the time point label means: sample taken at primary tumor resection. Whole RNA extracted from tumor and nontumor lung tissue, or from cryopreserved PBMC samples, was used for TCR sequencing without cell sorting. Donors were approximately 72 patients with early-stage, untreated non-small cell lung cancer from the lung TRACERx cohort. A patient was chosen for TCR sequencing only when enough RNA was available from at least two tumor regions. Including the terminal cysteine and phenylalanine, the CDR3 comprises 16 residues. The kept DNA is CDR3 alone, 48 bases in frame from the first base. CDR1 and CDR2, looked up from the germline V gene, are SNHLY and FYNNEI. Trimmed from V: 2 bases; trimmed from J: 3 bases; junction bases lacking a gene match: 7. Libraries came from 5' RACE. Sequencing took place on a NextSeq 500. In the TCR library protocol, a unique molecular identifier was attached to each TCR cDNA molecule so that PCR and sequencing errors could be corrected. Processing in the source paper ran as follows. TCR identification, UMI-based error correction and CDR3 extraction were performed with Decombinator tools. TCRs above a frequency of 2 per 1,000, corresponding to the top 1% of the tumor frequency distribution, were defined as expanded. Rényi diversity was computed with the R vegan package after subsampling each repertoire 100 times to 5,000 TCRs. CDR3 similarity networks were constructed using string-kernel similarity of amino acid triplets, with links drawn between CDR3s whose pairwise similarity was above 0.82. TCRdb ran its own pipeline on the public reads, namely fastp trimming at Q25 and MiXCR clone calling, and kept in-frame beta chains. Each entry is one CDR3 protein sequence, shown with its most common DNA and genes. What appears here as the V and J calls and clone size reflects TCRdb's work, not the paper's. In all, the sample holds under 75,000 distinct CDR3 sequences, and more than 7% of those were seen once. The ten largest clones add up to about 16% of the sample.

The chain is assembled from TRBV2 and TRBJ2-1, and 7 junctional nucleotides match TRBD2. This receptor was obtained from a female donor with early-stage non-small cell lung cancer. The sequencing here drew on PBMCs, taken at surgery. At the DNA level, the sequence is TGTGCCAGCAGTGAATGGGGGGGTTCCCTCTACAATGAGCAGTTCTTC. It codes for CASSEWGGSLYNEQFF.